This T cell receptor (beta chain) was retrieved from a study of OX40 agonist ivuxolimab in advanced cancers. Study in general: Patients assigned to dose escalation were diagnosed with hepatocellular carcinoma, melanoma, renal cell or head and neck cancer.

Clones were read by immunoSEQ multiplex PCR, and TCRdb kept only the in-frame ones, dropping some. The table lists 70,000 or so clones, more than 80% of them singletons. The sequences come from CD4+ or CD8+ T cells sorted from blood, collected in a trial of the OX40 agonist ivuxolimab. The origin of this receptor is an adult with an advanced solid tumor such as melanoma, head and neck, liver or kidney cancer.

The CDR3 nucleotides are TGTGCCAGCTCACCAGAGACCGGGGAGCTGTTTTTT. Its translation is CASSPETGELFF. The chain joins TRBV18 to TRBJ2-2; D gene unclear. Germline V lookup: CDR1 KGHSH, CDR2 LQKENI. The CDR3 runs 12 residues. Trimming removed 2 bases from V and 5 bases from J, with 3 bases in between.